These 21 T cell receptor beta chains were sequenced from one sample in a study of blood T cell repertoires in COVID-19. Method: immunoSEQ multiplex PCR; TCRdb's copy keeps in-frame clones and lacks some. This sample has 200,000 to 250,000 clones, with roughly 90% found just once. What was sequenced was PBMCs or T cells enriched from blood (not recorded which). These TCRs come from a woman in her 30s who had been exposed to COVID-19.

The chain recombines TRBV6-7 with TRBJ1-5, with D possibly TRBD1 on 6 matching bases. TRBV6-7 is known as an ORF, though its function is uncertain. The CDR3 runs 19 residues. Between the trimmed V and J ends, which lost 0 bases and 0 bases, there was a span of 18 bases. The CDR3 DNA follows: TGTGCCAGCAGTTACTCGAGGGGGAGTCGACAGTTTAGCAATCAGCCCCAGCATTTT. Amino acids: CASSYSRGSRQFSNQPQHF.

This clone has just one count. CDR3 sequence: CAISESAGKSTGELFF. CDR3 DNA: TGTGCCATCAGTGAGTCGGCAGGGAAGTCCACCGGGGAGCTGTTTTTT. The chain employs TRBV10-3 and TRBJ2-2, with D perhaps matching TRBD1 (5 bases). Germline-derived CDR1 and CDR2 are ENHRY and SYGVKD. Trimming removed 0 bases from V and 4 bases from J, with 12 bases in between. The CDR3 is 16 residues long.

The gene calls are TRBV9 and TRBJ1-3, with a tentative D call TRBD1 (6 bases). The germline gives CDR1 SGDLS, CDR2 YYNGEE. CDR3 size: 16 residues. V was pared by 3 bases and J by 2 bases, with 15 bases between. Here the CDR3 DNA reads TGTGCCAGCAGCGCCGGGGCGAGGGACACTGGAAACACCATATATTTT. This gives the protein CASSAGARDTGNTIYF.

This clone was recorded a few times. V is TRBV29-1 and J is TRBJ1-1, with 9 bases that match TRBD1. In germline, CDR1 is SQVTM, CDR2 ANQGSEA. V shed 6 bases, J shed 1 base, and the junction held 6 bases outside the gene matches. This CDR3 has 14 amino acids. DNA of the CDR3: TGCAGCGTAGGACAGGGGCCTAGGAACACTGAAGCTTTCTTT. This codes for CSVGQGPRNTEAFF.

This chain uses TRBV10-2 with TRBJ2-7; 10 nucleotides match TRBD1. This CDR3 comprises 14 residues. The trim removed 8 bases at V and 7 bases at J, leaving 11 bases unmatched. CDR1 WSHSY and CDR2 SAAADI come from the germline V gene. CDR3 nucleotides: TGCGCCAGCGGTCCCGGGACAGGGGACCCTGAGCAGTACTTC. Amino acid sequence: CASGPGTGDPEQYF.

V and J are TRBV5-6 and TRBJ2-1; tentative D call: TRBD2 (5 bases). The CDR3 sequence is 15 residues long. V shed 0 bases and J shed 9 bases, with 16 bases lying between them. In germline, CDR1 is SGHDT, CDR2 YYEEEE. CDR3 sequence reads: CASSLAGTRAGEQFF. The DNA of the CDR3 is TGTGCCAGCAGCTTGGCTGGTACTAGAGCAGGTGAGCAGTTCTTC.

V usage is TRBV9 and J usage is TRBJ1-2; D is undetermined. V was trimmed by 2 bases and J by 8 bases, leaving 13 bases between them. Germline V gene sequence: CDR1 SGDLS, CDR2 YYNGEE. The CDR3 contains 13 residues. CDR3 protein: CASSVPGFGGYTF. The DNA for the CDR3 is TGTGCCAGCAGCGTTCCGGGGTTTGGGGGCTACACCTTC.

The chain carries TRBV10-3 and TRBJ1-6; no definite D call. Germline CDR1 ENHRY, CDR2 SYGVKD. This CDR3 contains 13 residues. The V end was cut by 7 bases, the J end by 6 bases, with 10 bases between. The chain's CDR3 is CAINRDVNSPLHF. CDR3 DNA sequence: TGTGCCATCAACAGAGATGTTAATTCACCCCTCCACTTT.

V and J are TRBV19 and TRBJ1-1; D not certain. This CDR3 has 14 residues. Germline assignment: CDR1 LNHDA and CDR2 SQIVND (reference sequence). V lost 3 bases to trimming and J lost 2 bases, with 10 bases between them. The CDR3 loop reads CASSISQFNTEAFF. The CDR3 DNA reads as TGTGCCAGTAGTATCTCACAGTTCAACACTGAAGCTTTCTTT.

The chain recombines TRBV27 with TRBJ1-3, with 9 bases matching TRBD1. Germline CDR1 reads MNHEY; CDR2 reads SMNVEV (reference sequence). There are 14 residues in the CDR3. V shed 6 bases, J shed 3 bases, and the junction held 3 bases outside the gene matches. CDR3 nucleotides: TGTGCCAGCAGGGGACAGGGCGGTGGAAACACCATATATTTT. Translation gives CASRGQGGGNTIYF.

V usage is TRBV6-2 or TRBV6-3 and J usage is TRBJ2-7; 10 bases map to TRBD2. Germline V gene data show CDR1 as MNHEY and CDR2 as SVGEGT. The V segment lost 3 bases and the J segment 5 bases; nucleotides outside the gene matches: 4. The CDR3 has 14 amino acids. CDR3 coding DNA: TGTGCCAGCAGTTATAGGGGGACTAGCGACGAGCAGTACTTC. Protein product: CASSYRGTSDEQYF.

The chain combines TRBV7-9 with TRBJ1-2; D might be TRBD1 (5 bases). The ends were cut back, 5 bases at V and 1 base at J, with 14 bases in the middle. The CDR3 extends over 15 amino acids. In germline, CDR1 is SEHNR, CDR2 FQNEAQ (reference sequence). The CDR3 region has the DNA TGTGCCAGCAGCCCCGTGTTAGGGGATAACTATGGCTACACCTTC. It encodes CASSPVLGDNYGYTF.

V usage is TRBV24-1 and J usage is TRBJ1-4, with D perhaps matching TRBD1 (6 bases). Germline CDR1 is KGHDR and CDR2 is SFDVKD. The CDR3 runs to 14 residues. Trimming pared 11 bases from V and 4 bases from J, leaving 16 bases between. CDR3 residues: CASRAGDYNEKLFF. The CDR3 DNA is TGTGCCAGCCGCGCAGGGGACTATAATGAAAAACTGTTTTTT.

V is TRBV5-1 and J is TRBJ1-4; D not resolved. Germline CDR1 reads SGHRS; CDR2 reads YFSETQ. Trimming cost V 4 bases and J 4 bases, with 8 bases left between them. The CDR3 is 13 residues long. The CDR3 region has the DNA TGCGCCAGCAGCAATCCACTTAATGAAAAACTGTTTTTT. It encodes CASSNPLNEKLFF.

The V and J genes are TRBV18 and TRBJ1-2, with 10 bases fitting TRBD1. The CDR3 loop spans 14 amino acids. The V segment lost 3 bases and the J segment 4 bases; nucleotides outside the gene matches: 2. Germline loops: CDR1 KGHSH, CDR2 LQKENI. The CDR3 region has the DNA TGTGCCAGCTCACCGGACAGGGGGGGCTATGGCTACACCTTC. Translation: CASSPDRGGYGYTF.

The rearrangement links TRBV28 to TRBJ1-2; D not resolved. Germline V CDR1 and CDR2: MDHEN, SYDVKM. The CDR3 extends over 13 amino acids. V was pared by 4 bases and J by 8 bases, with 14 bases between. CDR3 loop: CASSWAPREGYTF. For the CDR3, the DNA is TGTGCCAGCAGTTGGGCGCCGAGGGAGGGCTACACCTTC.

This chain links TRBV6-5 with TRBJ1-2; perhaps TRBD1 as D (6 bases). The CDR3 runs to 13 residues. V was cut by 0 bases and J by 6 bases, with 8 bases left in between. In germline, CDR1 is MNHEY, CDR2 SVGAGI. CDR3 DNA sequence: TGTGCCAGCAGTTACTCCAGGGGCGATGGCTACACCTTC. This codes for CASSYSRGDGYTF.

The CDR3 DNA sequence: TGTGCCAGCAGCTTATGGCACGGGACTGAAGCTTTCTTT. It encodes CASSLWHGTEAFF. The V call is TRBV7-2, the J call TRBJ1-1; D unresolved. V was pared by 2 bases and J by 5 bases, with 9 bases between. This CDR3 is 13 amino acids long. Per the germline V gene, CDR1 is SGHTA and CDR2 is FQGNSA.

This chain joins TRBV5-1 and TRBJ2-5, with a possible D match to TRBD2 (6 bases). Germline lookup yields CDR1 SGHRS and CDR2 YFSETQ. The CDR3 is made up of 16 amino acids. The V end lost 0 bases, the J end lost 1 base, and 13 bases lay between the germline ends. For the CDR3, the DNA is TGCGCCAGCAGCTTGGAGCCGGGAGCCTTCCAAGAGACCCAGTACTTC. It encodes CASSLEPGAFQETQYF. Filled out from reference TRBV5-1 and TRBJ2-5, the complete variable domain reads KAGVTQTPRYLIKTRGQQVTLSCSPISGHRSVSWYQQTPGQGLQFLFEYFSETQRNKGNFPGRFSGRQFSNSRSEMNVSTLELGDSALYLCASSLEPGAFQETQYFGPGTRLLVL.

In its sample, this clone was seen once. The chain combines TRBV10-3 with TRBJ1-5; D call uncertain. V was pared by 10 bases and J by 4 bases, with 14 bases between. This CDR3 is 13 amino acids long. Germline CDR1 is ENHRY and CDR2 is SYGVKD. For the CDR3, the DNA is TGTGCCACTGCAATCCAGGTGAATCAGCCCCAGCATTTT. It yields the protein CATAIQVNQPQHF.

CDR3 residues: CASSLWPLADITDTQYF. The CDR3 region has the DNA TGTGCCAGCAGCTTGTGGCCACTAGCGGATATCACAGATACGCAGTATTTT. This chain connects TRBV5-5 to TRBJ2-3, with 8 bases matching TRBD2. CDR1 and CDR2 from the germline V gene are SGHKS and YYEKEE (reference sequence). This CDR3 has 17 residues. Trimming took 1 base from V and 2 from J; bases not matched to a gene: 9.